One and the same sample provided the 32 T cell receptor beta chains below, sequenced in a study of metastatic and nonmetastatic thyroid tumors. TCRdb used MiXCR to call clones anew from the PCR reads. The table includes roughly 21,000 clones, approximately 30% detected once. Each patient went into thyroid surgery without having received any treatment. Sequencing was carried out using blood. The origin of the receptors is a female donor with papillary thyroid cancer or a benign thyroid nodule (not recorded which). Some clones in this sample may be carry-over from other donors' samples.

The chain has TRBV28 and TRBJ2-7; 8 nucleotides line up with TRBD2. The germline gives CDR1 MDHEN, CDR2 SYDVKM. V gave up 5 bases and J gave up 2 bases; unmatched junction bases: 2. The CDR3 has 13 residues. This CDR3 is CASSRAGAYEQYF. DNA for the CDR3: TGTGCCAGCAGTCGAGCGGGGGCCTACGAGCAGTACTTC.

This clone showed up many times. The chain has TRBV6-2 or TRBV6-3 and TRBJ1-2; D gene ambiguous. The CDR3 length is 13 residues. Per the germline V gene, CDR1 is MNHEY and CDR2 is SVGEGT. Trimming removed 2 bases at V and 8 bases at J, with 12 bases between. In DNA form, the CDR3 reads TGTGCCAGCAGTTACCTCATCAGTGGAGGCTACACCTTC. Its protein product is CASSYLISGGYTF.

This sequence joins TRBV7-8 and TRBJ2-7; the match to TRBD2 covers 8 bases. Trimming took 5 bases from V and 4 from J; bases not matched to a gene: 7. CDR1 SGHVS and CDR2 FQNEAQ come from the germline V gene. The CDR3 loop spans 14 amino acids. CDR3 sequence (DNA): TGTGCCAGCAGCGCCGGGACTAGGCTATACGAGCAGTACTTC. It yields the protein CASSAGTRLYEQYF.

This clone showed up many times. V is TRBV6-2 or TRBV6-3 and J is TRBJ2-1; 9 bases line up with TRBD2. Unmatched junction bases numbered 10, after V lost 0 bases and J lost 7 bases. CDR3 length: 17 residues. Germline loops: CDR1 MNHEY, CDR2 SVGEGT. CDR3 protein: CASSYSRAASGRNEQFF. In nucleotides, the CDR3 is TGTGCCAGCAGTTACTCCAGGGCTGCGAGCGGGAGGAATGAGCAGTTCTTC.

This clone was found many times. The chain is built from TRBV27 and TRBJ2-1; 12 positions match TRBD2. This CDR3 has 17 amino acids. The germline gives CDR1 MNHEY, CDR2 SMNVEV (reference sequence). V trimming: 2 bases; J trimming: 1 base; junction bases outside the gene matches: 3. CDR3 nucleotides: TGTGCCAGCAGTTTACTAGGACTAGCGGGATCCTACAATGAGCAGTTCTTC. The encoded protein is CASSLLGLAGSYNEQFF.

This clone was seen many times. The V call is TRBV15, the J call TRBJ2-1; D perhaps matches TRBD1 (7 bases). The CDR3 is 17 residues long. Germline assignment: CDR1 LNHNV and CDR2 YYDKDF (reference sequence). Trimming shortened V by 3 bases and J by 3 bases, and 18 bases separated the two germline ends. CDR3 sequence (DNA): TGTGCCACCAGCAGTGACCCGACAGGGAGGCTCTACAATGAGCAGTTCTTC. Amino acid sequence: CATSSDPTGRLYNEQFF.

Ten or more counts support this clone. V and J are TRBV29-1 and TRBJ2-4; 7 bases align to TRBD1. This CDR3 region has 14 residues. Germline CDR1 and CDR2: SQVTM and ANQGSEA. Trimming removed 6 bases from V and 1 base from J; junction bases left unmatched: 6. CDR3 nucleotide sequence: TGCAGCGTCCTACAGGGGTATGCCAAAAACATTCAGTACTTC. It yields the protein CSVLQGYAKNIQYF.

The V and J genes are TRBV9 and TRBJ1-6; unclear D gene. Between the trimmed V and J ends, which lost 0 bases and 10 bases, there was a span of 8 bases. The CDR3 runs to 13 residues. Germline V gives CDR1 SGDLS, CDR2 YYNGEE. CDR3 protein: CASSVGGGSPLHF. CDR3 DNA sequence: TGTGCCAGCAGCGTAGGCGGTGGATCACCCCTCCACTTT.

This clone was picked up many times. A much larger clone differs by one base, so this may be a read error. The chain is built from TRBV7-2 and TRBJ2-7; D not certain. V was cut by 5 bases and J by 7 bases, with 12 bases left in between. Per the germline V gene, CDR1 is SGHTA and CDR2 is FQGNSA. CDR3 size: 12 residues. The CDR3 DNA sequence: TGTGCCAGCAGCATAGGTTCCTGGGAGCAGTACTTC. Its translation: CASSIGSWEQYF. Drawing the rest from reference TRBV7-2 and TRBJ2-7, the complete variable domain is GAGVSQSPSNKVTEKGKDVELRCDPISGHTALYWYRQSLGQGLEFLIYFQGNSAPDKSGLPSDRFSAERTGGSVSTLTIQRTQQEDSAVYLCASSIGSWEQYFGPGTRLTVT.

This clone occurred once. The chain is built from TRBV5-1 and TRBJ2-2; D uncertain. Germline CDR1 SGHRS, CDR2 YFSETQ. Trimming removed 4 bases from V and 4 bases from J, with 14 bases in between. This CDR3 has 15 amino acids. CDR3 in amino acids: CASSPAWSSTGELFF. CDR3 nucleotides: TGCGCCAGCAGCCCCGCCTGGTCTTCCACCGGGGAGCTGTTTTTT.

The chain has TRBV2 and TRBJ2-1; 9 nucleotides line up with TRBD2. This CDR3 is built from 12 residues. V dropped 6 bases and J dropped 10; count of bases not matched to a gene: 4. CDR1 is SNHLY and CDR2 is FYNNEI in the germline V gene. In DNA, the CDR3 is TGTGCCAGCAGGGGGACTAGCAGAGAGCAGTTCTTC. Encoded protein: CASRGTSREQFF. Combining the CDR3 with reference TRBV2 and TRBJ2-1 gives the whole variable domain EPEVTQTPSHQVTQMGQEVILRCVPISNHLYFYWYRQILGQKVEFLVSFYNNEISEKSEIFDDQFSVERPDGSNFTLKIRSTKLEDSAMYFCASRGTSREQFFGPGTRLTVL.

The sample holds many counts of this clone. This CDR3 is CASSQDGREYNGYTF. The DNA for the CDR3 is TGTGCCAGCAGCCAAGATGGCAGGGAGTATAATGGCTACACCTTC. The chain combines TRBV4-2 with TRBJ1-2; TRBD1 is a possible D gene (5 bases). The V end lost 0 bases, the J end lost 6 bases, and 14 bases lay between the germline ends. The germline gives CDR1 LGHNA, CDR2 YNFKEQ. This CDR3 has 15 residues.

At least ten counts were recorded for this clone. This chain joins TRBV6-2 or TRBV6-3 and TRBJ1-2; D remains ambiguous. V was pared by 2 bases and J by 2 bases, with 9 bases between. Per germline, CDR1 MNHEY and CDR2 SVGEGT. The CDR3 runs 14 residues. The CDR3 DNA is TGTGCCAGCAGTTACGGCGGACGAAACTATGGCTACACCTTC. It yields the protein CASSYGGRNYGYTF.

V and J are TRBV6-1 and TRBJ2-3; the D gene is possibly TRBD2 (5 bases). V dropped 2 bases and J dropped 6 bases, with 15 bases sitting between them. CDR3 size: 15 residues. Looked up from germline, CDR1 is MNHNS and CDR2 is SASEGT. The CDR3: CASSESAGGWDTQYF. The DNA of the CDR3 is TGTGCCAGCAGTGAAAGCGCCGGCGGGTGGGATACGCAGTATTTT.

This clone was found many times. The rearrangement joins TRBV11-2 to TRBJ2-1; TRBD2 agrees at 11 bases. This CDR3 is 14 amino acids long. Germline values: CDR1 SGHAT, CDR2 FQNNGV. V gave up 5 bases and J gave up 4 bases; unmatched junction bases: 1. CDR3 loop: CASSGTSGYNEQFF. As DNA, the CDR3 is TGTGCCAGCAGCGGGACTAGCGGATACAATGAGCAGTTCTTC.

This clone was counted many times. The CDR3 loop reads CASHTSGRVSYEQYF. The CDR3 nucleotides are TGTGCCAGCCATACTAGCGGGAGGGTCTCCTACGAGCAGTACTTC. The chain employs TRBV28 and TRBJ2-7; TRBD2 agrees at 13 bases. The CDR3 loop spans 15 amino acids. Germline trimming cut 8 bases from V and 0 bases from J; bases unmatched to any gene: 4. Germline V gives CDR1 MDHEN, CDR2 SYDVKM.

This clone was detected once. The chain uses TRBV20-1 and TRBJ1-6; D remains ambiguous. Per the germline V gene, CDR1 is DFQATT and CDR2 is SNEGSKA (reference sequence). The V and J ends lost 1 base and 0 bases respectively, with 7 bases between them. This CDR3 is built from 15 residues. This chain's CDR3 is CSARAWSSYNSPLHF. Written as DNA, the CDR3 is TGCAGTGCTAGAGCTTGGAGCTCCTATAATTCACCCCTCCACTTT.

The V gene is TRBV7-2, the J gene TRBJ2-7; a possible D gene is TRBD2 (6 bases). Germline CDR1 SGHTA, CDR2 FQGNSA. CDR3 size: 14 residues. Trimming removed 5 bases from V and 2 bases from J, with 13 bases in between. The CDR3 region has the DNA TGTGCCAGCAGCCAATTAGCGGCAACCTACGAGCAGTACTTC. The encoded protein is CASSQLAATYEQYF.

This sequence joins TRBV20-1 and TRBJ1-1; D remains ambiguous. This CDR3 contains 11 residues. Trimming left V 5 bases short and J 5 bases short, with 9 bases between. Germline lookup yields CDR1 DFQATT and CDR2 SNEGSKA (reference sequence). This CDR3 reads CSASPKTEAFF. CDR3 DNA sequence: TGCAGTGCTTCGCCAAAAACTGAAGCTTTCTTT.

This clone was seen a few times. This rearrangement joins TRBV28 to TRBJ1-5; D perhaps matches TRBD1 (5 bases). The CDR3 is 15 residues long. Trimming took 3 bases from V and 6 from J, leaving 15 bases between them. CDR1 and CDR2 (germline): MDHEN, SYDVKM. The CDR3 here is CASSFGAIMGQPQHF. The DNA of the CDR3 is TGTGCCAGCAGTTTTGGGGCAATAATGGGTCAGCCCCAGCATTTT.

This clone was picked up many times. This may stem from a read error, because a much larger clone lies one nucleotide away. The final CDR3 position lacks the conserved phenylalanine or tryptophan, pointing to a likely read error. The chain's CDR3 is CASSLGTGDVETQYL. The CDR3 bases are TGTGCCAGCAGTCTTGGGACAGGGGATGTTGAGACCCAGTACCTC. The J gene is TRBJ2-5, the V gene TRBV27; 10 positions agree with TRBD1. CDR3 length: 15 amino acids. Trimming took 5 bases from V and 5 from J; bases not matched to a gene: 8. Looked up from germline, CDR1 is MNHEY and CDR2 is SMNVEV (reference sequence).

By sample share, this clone is medium-sized. V and J are TRBV19 and TRBJ2-3; 10 bases are shared with TRBD2. Germline V gene data show CDR1 as LNHDA and CDR2 as SQIVND (reference sequence). This CDR3 region has 16 residues. V dropped 6 bases and J dropped 0; count of bases not matched to a gene: 6. The CDR3 sequence: CASSTRSGRSTDTQYF. CDR3 coding DNA: TGTGCCAGTAGCACTCGTAGCGGGAGGAGCACAGATACGCAGTATTTT.

This clone came up many times. This chain joins TRBV28 and TRBJ2-1; weak D call: TRBD2 (6 bases). The V gene lost 6 bases and the J gene lost 5 bases, with 17 bases spanning the gap. Germline CDR1 is MDHEN and CDR2 is SYDVKM. The length of the CDR3 is 15 residues. CDR3 DNA: TGTGCCAGCAGGCTTTCCGGGACTGGTAACAATGAGCAGTTCTTC. Translation: CASRLSGTGNNEQFF.

The chain is built from TRBV6-1 and TRBJ2-2, with TRBD1 matching 7 bases. CDR1 is MNHNS, CDR2 SASEGT, per germline. This CDR3 comprises 14 residues. V shed 6 bases and J 3 bases; nucleotides not matched to a gene: 4. The CDR3 region has the DNA TGTGCCAGCAGACGTCAGGGGGACACCGGGGAGCTGTTTTTT. Its translation is CASRRQGDTGELFF.

This clone was seen many times. The V and J genes are TRBV5-6 and TRBJ1-1; 10 bases map to TRBD1. The CDR3 is 18 residues long. J was trimmed by 5 bases and V by 4 bases; bases with no gene match: 17. Germline values: CDR1 SGHDT, CDR2 YYEEEE. The DNA of the CDR3 is TGTGCCAGCAGCGGGAGTCCGGGACAGGGGCGCGTGGGGACTGAAGCTTTCTTT. Its protein is CASSGSPGQGRVGTEAFF. The full variable domain, with the rest looked up from reference TRBV5-6 and TRBJ1-1, is DAGVTQSPTHLIKTRGQQVTLRCSPKSGHDTVSWYQQALGQGPQFIFQYYEEEERQRGNFPDRFSGHQFPNYSSELNVNALLLGDSALYLCASSGSPGQGRVGTEAFFGQGTRLTVV.

There are many counts of this clone. The chain employs TRBV6-1 and TRBJ1-2; D possibly corresponds to TRBD1 (6 bases). Trimming cost V 5 bases and J 8 bases, with 18 bases left between them. This CDR3 is built from 14 residues. The germline CDR1 and CDR2 sequences are MNHNS and SASEGT. The DNA for the CDR3 is TGTGCCAGCAGTTCCGAAGTCAGGGGAGACGGCTACACCTTC. It is translated as CASSSEVRGDGYTF.

This clone occurred many times. The V gene is TRBV12-3 or TRBV12-4, the J gene TRBJ1-1; D possibly corresponds to TRBD1 (5 bases). The CDR3 loop spans 16 amino acids. Trimming took off 6 bases at V and 3 bases at J, with 20 bases between the two ends. The CDR3 DNA is TGTGCCAGCAGACCTAATCGGGGGGAAGGGGACACTGAAGCTTTCTTT. Translated: CASRPNRGEGDTEAFF.

This clone occurred many times. The gene calls are TRBV20-1 and TRBJ2-2; no definite D call. The V gene's germline CDR1 is DFQATT and CDR2 SNEGSKA (reference sequence). This CDR3 region has 16 residues. Trimming stripped 2 bases from V and 5 bases from J, with 18 bases between. CDR3 amino acids: CSARPLLRHGTGELFF. The DNA of the CDR3 is TGCAGTGCTAGACCACTCCTGAGACACGGGACCGGGGAGCTGTTTTTT.

This clone was detected a few times. The chain joins TRBV6-1 to TRBJ2-1, with D perhaps matching TRBD1 (7 bases). CDR1 is MNHNS, CDR2 SASEGT, per germline. The CDR3 length is 15 residues. Trimming shortened V by 2 bases and J by 8 bases, and 16 bases separated the two germline ends. CDR3 amino acids: CASSERSRGTDEQFF. CDR3 DNA sequence: TGTGCCAGCAGTGAAAGGAGTCGCGGGACAGATGAGCAGTTCTTC.

The V and J genes are TRBV4-3 and TRBJ2-6; D remains unclear. V lost 1 base to trimming and J lost 5 bases, with 15 bases between them. The CDR3 runs 17 residues. Germline V gene data show CDR1 as LGHNA and CDR2 as YSLEER. The chain's CDR3 is CASSQAGFSSWANVLTF. CDR3 coding DNA: TGCGCCAGCAGCCAAGCAGGCTTTTCTTCTTGGGCCAACGTCCTGACTTTC.

This chain joins TRBV7-9 and TRBJ1-2; the D gene is possibly TRBD1 (6 bases). The CDR3 contains 14 residues. In germline, CDR1 is SEHNR, CDR2 FQNEAQ (reference sequence). The V end was cut by 5 bases, the J end by 8 bases, with 18 bases between. The CDR3 spells CASSPKDRPRGYTF. The DNA for the CDR3 is TGTGCCAGCAGCCCGAAGGACAGACCCAGGGGCTACACCTTC.

This rearrangement joins TRBV12-3 or TRBV12-4 to TRBJ1-5, with TRBD1 matching 7 bases. The J segment lost 4 bases and the V segment lost 7 bases, leaving 13 bases of the junction unmatched. The CDR3 length is 16 residues. The CDR3: CASTQTTGALNQPQHF. The CDR3 DNA reads as TGTGCCAGCACCCAAACAACAGGGGCTTTAAATCAGCCCCAGCATTTT.